This TCR beta chain was sequenced during a study of CD8 T cells in ankylosing spondylitis. The CDR3 spans 13 residues. Germline values: CDR1 SNHLY, CDR2 FYNNEI. The V end lost 8 bases, the J end lost 4 bases, and 12 bases lay between the germline ends. TCRdb passed the 5' RACE reads through MiXCR, listing each CDR3 protein once. The repertoire includes approximately 140,000 distinct CDR3 sequences, about 8% of them detected once, and roughly 8% sits in the top ten. The sequenced sample was synovial fluid, either unsorted or a sorted T cell fraction (not recorded which). The chain employs TRBV2 and TRBJ1-3; D is possibly TRBD1 (5 bases). This clonotype was obtained from a male donor with ankylosing spondylitis. CDR3 in amino acids: CASFRDTGNTIYF. The DNA for the CDR3 is TGTGCCAGCTTCAGGGATACCGGAAACACCATATATTTT.